This T cell receptor beta chain was recorded in a study of blood T cell repertoires in COVID-19. Overall study context: Two consecutive negative NP/OP PCR tests, clearance, or resolved symptoms defined Cohort 3 recovery. In each case, the material was cDNA or gDNA derived from T cells, B-cell-depleted T cells, or PBMCs.

Original handling: Estimation of nucleated cell counts relied on the amplification of reference gene primers. TCRdb's table, derived via immunoSEQ multiplex PCR, lists solely in-frame clones and lacks some. Clone size and V and J calls were adopted from that table, with D and trimming inferred from the DNA. The sample has fewer than 250,000 clones; more than 75% are singletons. Participant age was roughly 18 to 95 years, and participants resided in around 24 US areas. This clone appeared a single time. V lost 5 bases and J 1 base, leaving 8 bases between the germline ends. This CDR3 has 13 amino acids. The germline gives CDR1 MGHDK, CDR2 SYGVNS.

What was sequenced was PBMCs or T cells enriched from blood (not recorded which). The sequence was collected from a man between 25 and 39 years old in a cohort exposed to, infected with or recovered from COVID-19 (not recorded which). The chain carries TRBV25-1 and TRBJ1-1; tentative D call: TRBD1 (5 bases). The CDR3 DNA sequence: TGTGCCAGCAGTACAGGTGGGAACACTGAAGCTTTCTTT. Its translation is CASSTGGNTEAFF.